This T cell receptor (beta chain) was recovered during a study of graft-versus-host responses after intestinal transplantation. The overall study: Multivisceral, liver-intestinal, or isolated intestinal transplants were received by the recipients. Recipients uniformly received anti-thymocyte globulin induction, followed by tacrolimus and steroids for about three years. The study's findings and limits: Allografts from individuals with graft-donor T cell macrochimerism displayed high graft-versus-host to host-versus-graft clonal ratios. In recipient marrow, GvH clones were found, and some appeared first in ileum or blood.

This table comes from immunoSEQ multiplex PCR, and its TCRdb copy is limited to in-frame clones, with some not included. The sample consists of around 67,000 clones, around 90% of them appearing once. The V and J ends lost 3 bases and 3 bases respectively, with 6 bases between them. This CDR3 is built from 13 residues. CDR1 is SGHVS and CDR2 is FNYEAQ in the germline V gene. About this clone: Its antigen is unidentified.

Sequencing was performed on unstimulated CD8+ T cells sorted from spleen or lymph node cells, taken before transplant. This clonotype originated in a human donor who was the organ donor for an intestinal transplant. The V and J genes are TRBV7-6 and TRBJ1-5; D remains ambiguous. CDR3 in amino acids: CASSFEDNQPQHF. The CDR3 region has the DNA TGTGCCAGCAGCTTCGAGGACAATCAGCCCCAGCATTTT.